This TCR beta chain was identified during a study of molecular identifiers for immune sequencing clone quantification. The use of previously described methods and listed TCR primers produced the bulk TCR libraries. Each CDR3 protein is one row after TCRdb ran MiXCR on the PCR reads. Of under 600,000 distinct CDR3 sequences listed, about 20% are singletons. The CD8+CD4-CCR7+CD45RA+ phenotype defined the sorted naive CD8 T cells. This clonotype has only a few counts. Germline is not matched at one junction end, which may reflect a read error. Sequenced material: naive CD8+ T cells from blood, with Jurkat cell RNA spiked in. Subset: FACS-sorted CD8+CD4-CCR7+CD45RA+ naive T cells. The receptor was isolated from a human donor in good health. Some libraries in this study had Jurkat cell RNA spiked in.

Here the CDR3 DNA reads TGTGCTAGCAGCTCGCACAGGGAGGATACGCAGTATTTT. This gives the protein CASSSHREDTQYF. The J gene is TRBJ2-3, the V gene TRBV7-3, with D possibly TRBD1 on 6 matching bases. Germline lookup yields CDR1 SGHTA and CDR2 FQGTGA. This CDR3 is 13 amino acids long.